Below, 4 T cell receptor beta chains from the same sample are listed, as sequenced in a study of neoadjuvant anti-PD-1 for oral cavity cancer. TCRdb keeps only in-frame clones here, not all; method: immunoSEQ multiplex PCR. Of around 31,000 clones listed, 87% are singletons. The sample was PBMCs, taken before nivolumab (anti-PD-1) treatment. These receptors originate from a person aged 35 to 85 with oral cavity squamous cell carcinoma.

This chain joins TRBV5-1 and TRBJ2-7, with 8 bases aligning to TRBD2. After removal of 4 bases from V and 0 bases from J, the junction contained 12 bases not matched to a gene. The CDR3 contains 17 residues. Germline V gene sequence: CDR1 SGHRS, CDR2 YFSETQ. CDR3 protein: CASSRQPGTRNSYEQYF. The CDR3 DNA reads TGCGCCAGCAGCAGACAACCCGGGACTAGGAACTCCTACGAGCAGTACTTC.

V is TRBV15 and J is TRBJ2-3, with D unresolved. Trimming removed 1 base from V and 2 bases from J, with 13 bases in between. This CDR3 is built from 16 residues. CDR1 is LNHNV, CDR2 YYDKDF, per germline (reference sequence). The CDR3: CATSRGLSDYTDTQYF. The CDR3 DNA reads TGTGCCACCAGCAGAGGTCTTTCCGATTACACAGATACGCAGTATTTT.

The genes are TRBV7-3 and TRBJ1-1, with D possibly TRBD1 on 6 matching bases. V was trimmed by 5 bases and J by 5 bases, leaving 9 bases between them. The CDR3 has 12 residues. CDR1 and CDR2 (germline): SGHTA, FQGTGA. The CDR3 loop reads CASSPRGTEAFF. Written as DNA, the CDR3 is TGTGCCAGCAGCCCAAGGGGGACTGAAGCTTTCTTT.

This rearrangement joins TRBV11-2 to TRBJ2-5; D gene uncertain. The CDR3 covers 13 residues. Germline values: CDR1 SGHAT, CDR2 FQNNGV. Trimming took off 3 bases at V and 2 bases at J, with 7 bases between the two ends. The DNA for the CDR3 is TGTGCCAGCAGCTTCAATAAGCAAGAGACCCAGTACTTC. Protein: CASSFNKQETQYF.